This T cell receptor beta chain was captured by sequencing in a study of shared clonotypes between healthy human individuals (dated by TCRdb to about 2020). Some background on the complete study: A few men and a couple of women, aged 18 to 49 years, made up the cohort. For each donor, three plates each were used for CD4 naive and CD4 memory, two plates were used for CD8 naive, and one plate was used for CD8 memory. Blood TCR repertoires of about five healthy adults were deeply sequenced to estimate repertoire size and the extent of clonotype sharing between individuals. Different laboratories and diverse techniques were used to prepare libraries and sequence TCR repertoires, to increase sequencing depth and limit assay-specific biases. Between about 0.9 and 9 billion PBMCs per donor were obtained by leukapheresis.

Healthy HIV-negative adults with no recently reported acute infections or vaccinations were included as donors. Only Caucasian adults living in Nashville, Tennessee, USA were represented among the donors. CD4+ T cells were enriched through magnetic negative selection, after which naive cells were positively selected on CD45RA and the remaining negative fraction served as the memory subset. Blood was obtained by leukapheresis, after which PBMCs were separated by Ficoll-Histopaque density gradient centrifugation and cryopreserved in liquid nitrogen vapor phase. Analytical flow cytometry was used to check the purity and quantity of each magnetically sorted T cell population. Genomic DNA was isolated from each sorted fraction and quantified by UV absorbance on a Nanodrop 2000c. Overall study results and their limits: Because the study included only a small number of donors, the genetic and exposure-history diversity represented was limited. Larger estimated clonotype richness was generally found for naive subsets than for memory subsets. Across four donors, approximately 4.9% of naive CD4, roughly 3.3% of naive CD8, 2.3% of memory CD4, and around 0.4% of memory CD8 clonotypes were shared. Pairwise subsampling led to the expectation that sequencing depth would affect the degree of clonotype sharing among donors. Compared with non-shared clonotypes, clonotypes shared by all four sorted-subset donors had higher generation probabilities. Even with the large sequencing depth, rarefaction of the sorted-subset datasets indicated that sequencing was incomplete. Sampling was restricted to blood, and TCR repertoires in tissue are likely to differ from TCR repertoires in blood.

Looking up the germline V gene (reference sequence) yields CDR1 SEHNR and CDR2 FQNEAQ. From its cysteine to its phenylalanine, the CDR3 spans 15 amino acids. The CDR3 DNA has 45 bases and is translated from base 1. Unmatched junction bases come to 9, with V trimmed by 6 bases and J by 4 bases. Remarks on this clone: Its specific antigen is unknown. Nothing much larger sits one base from this clone, and base qualities are not available.

TCR CDR3 regions were amplified from genomic DNA by multiplex PCR using the deep immunoSEQ assay. Genomic DNA extracted from each cell subset was distributed evenly over all wells of several immunoSEQ 96-well plates, and each plate served as one replicate. For sorted subsets, around 200 ng genomic DNA, equal to some 30,000 T cell genomes, was loaded into each replicate PCR. Purified libraries were measured with a Qubit 3.0 fluorometer, size-checked on a Bioanalyzer 2100, and measured again with the KAPA Library Quantification kit. Each immunoSEQ 96-well plate was sequenced on its own single-read 150-cycle Illumina NextSeq 550 flow cell. On the study's bioinformatics: Because only junctional sequences without quality scores were contained in the immunoSEQ output, filtering matching that applied to full-length reads could not be performed. To assign V/J genes and CDR3, sequences were annotated against IMGT germline references using PyIR, a Python wrapper for IgBLAST v1.9. Reads were removed for weak V/J assignments (E-value above 1e-6), missing CDR3, stop codons, out-of-frame junctions, or ambiguous translated residues. V3J clonotypes were defined as sequences sharing the same inferred V gene, J gene, and CDR3 amino acid sequence. To compute the percentage overlap between repertoires, the number of shared unique clonotypes was divided by the size of the smaller repertoire. Richness of each repertoire was evaluated using RTK rarefaction, the Chao1 estimator, and Recon v2.1 estimates of unobserved clonotypes. OLGA was used to compute generation probabilities for all TCRbeta clonotypes that the gDNA method yielded from four donors. The source is immuneACCESS, and TCRdb retained only in-frame sequences with V and J called. Part of the clones is not carried over; for the studies checked, unresolved V genes explain less than half of this, and the remainder is unexplained. The D gene and trimming were derived from the DNA, and the V and J assignments and clone size from that table. The sample table lists about 2.4 million clones, 80% to 95% of them with a count of one. The ten most abundant clones make up roughly 0.39% of the sample.

The sample comprised naive CD4+ T cells from PBMCs. The cell subset or site label here, explained by the study, means: CD45RA+ positively selected. The rearrangement combines TRBV7-9 with TRBJ2-5, and TRBD1 aligns with 9 junction nucleotides. The TCR comes from a man younger than 35 in good health. Some clones in this sample may be carry-over from other donors' samples. The CDR3 region has the sequence CASRPPGQGGETQYF. The DNA reads TGTGCCAGCAGGCCCCCGGGACAGGGTGGAGAGACCCAGTACTTC. This CDR3, with the reference TRBV7-9 and TRBJ2-5 proteins standing in past its ends, gives the full variable domain DTGVSQNPRHKITKRGQNVTFRCDPISEHNRLYWYRQTLGQGPEFLTYFQNEAQLEKSRLLSDRFSAERPKGSFSTLEIQRTEQGDSAMYLCASRPPGQGGETQYFGPGTRLLVL.